This T cell receptor (beta chain) comes out of a study of blood T cell repertoires in COVID-19. Trimming at V came to 4 bases and at J to 7 bases, leaving 6 bases not matched to a gene. This CDR3 has 14 residues. Germline-derived CDR1 and CDR2 are LGHDT and YNNKEL (reference sequence). In the authors' workflow: Amplification of reference gene primers was used by the study to estimate nucleated cell counts. The protocol was immunoSEQ multiplex PCR, while the TCRdb copy is restricted to in-frame clones and leaves out a portion. V and J calls and clone size are those listed in that table; D and trimming were worked out from the DNA. This table has about 260,000 clones, about 88% appearing once.

The rearrangement links TRBV3-1 (or the pseudogene TRBV3-2) to TRBJ2-2, with TRBD1 identical over 7 bases. This clonotype was obtained from a man in his late teens or twenties with active or convalescent COVID-19. The sequencing sample was made of peripheral blood. The CDR3 DNA is TGTGCCAGCAGCCCTGAGAACAGGGGCGGGGAGCTGTTTTTT. Protein: CASSPENRGGELFF.